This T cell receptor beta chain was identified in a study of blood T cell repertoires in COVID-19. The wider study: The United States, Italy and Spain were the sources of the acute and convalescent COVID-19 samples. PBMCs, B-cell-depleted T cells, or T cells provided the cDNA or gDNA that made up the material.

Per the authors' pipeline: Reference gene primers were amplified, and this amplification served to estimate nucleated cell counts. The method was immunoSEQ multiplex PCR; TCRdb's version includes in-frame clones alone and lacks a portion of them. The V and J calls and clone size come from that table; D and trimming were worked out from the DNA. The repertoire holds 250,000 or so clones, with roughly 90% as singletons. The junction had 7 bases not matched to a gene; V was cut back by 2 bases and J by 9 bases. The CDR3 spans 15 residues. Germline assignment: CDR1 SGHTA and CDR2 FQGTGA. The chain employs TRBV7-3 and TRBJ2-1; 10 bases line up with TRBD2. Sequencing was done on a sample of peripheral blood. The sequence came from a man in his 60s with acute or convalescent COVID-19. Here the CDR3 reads CASSLSLAGEVEQFF. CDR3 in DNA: TGTGCCAGCAGCTTATCCCTAGCGGGAGAGGTTGAGCAGTTCTTC.